This T cell receptor beta chain emerged from a study of blood T cell repertoires in COVID-19. The germline gives CDR1 LNHDA, CDR2 SQIVND (reference sequence). V lost 5 bases to trimming and J lost 3 bases; unmatched junction nucleotides: 7. The CDR3 has 15 amino acids. Repertoires were generated with immunoSEQ multiplex PCR, while TCRdb's copy carries only in-frame clones and drops some. The sample includes roughly 300,000 clones, roughly 90% seen only once; the top ten take 1% to 1.3%. This receptor was taken from a woman in her twenties or thirties who had recovered from COVID-19. The gene calls are TRBV19 and TRBJ1-2; the match to TRBD1 covers 9 bases. The sample consisted of PBMCs or T cells enriched from blood (not recorded which). The chain's CDR3 is CASSVPGQGYYGYTF. CDR3 coding DNA: TGTGCCAGTAGTGTCCCGGGACAGGGATACTATGGCTACACCTTC.